This entry lists 10 T cell receptor beta chains sequenced from one sample in a study of shared clonotypes between healthy human individuals. Some clones are missing from TCRdb's copy, which holds only in-frame ones; the method was immunoSEQ multiplex PCR. The sample carries 950,000 to 1,100,000 clones, about three quarters recorded once. Sequencing was performed on memory CD4+ T cells sorted from blood. As for subset: CD45RA-negative fraction. The receptor set was obtained from a man younger than 30 in good health.

V gene TRBV5-1 combines with J gene TRBJ1-6; TRBD1 matches at 7 bases. The CDR3 is 15 amino acids. Trimming took 1 base from V and 4 from J; bases not matched to a gene: 2. The germline CDR1 and CDR2 sequences are SGHRS and YFSETQ. CDR3 nucleotides: TGCGCCAGCAGCTTGTCGGGACAGTATAATTCACCCCTCCACTTT. As protein: CASSLSGQYNSPLHF.

This clone was observed at least ten times. The CDR3 region has the DNA TGTGCCAGCAGTTTAGTCGGGGTCTCGGATGGCTACACCTTC. This translates into CASSLVGVSDGYTF. The J gene is TRBJ1-2, the V gene TRBV27; no reliable D call. CDR1 is MNHEY and CDR2 is SMNVEV in the germline V gene (reference sequence). The length of the CDR3 is 14 residues. V lost 2 bases to trimming and J lost 6 bases, with 13 bases between them.

This chain links TRBV30 with TRBJ1-3; D uncertain. Germline values: CDR1 GTSNPN, CDR2 SVGIG (reference sequence). Trimming left V 8 bases short and J 4 bases short, with 9 bases between. This CDR3 is 11 amino acids long. CDR3: CALGSGNTIYF. The CDR3 DNA is TGTGCCCTTGGGAGCGGAAACACCATATATTTT.

V usage is TRBV28 and J usage is TRBJ1-1; D gene uncertain. The CDR3 spans 13 residues. Germline values: CDR1 MDHEN, CDR2 SYDVKM. V was pared by 6 bases and J by 0 bases, with 8 bases between. The CDR3 sequence: CASSRPLNTEAFF. CDR3 coding DNA: TGTGCCAGCAGCCGTCCACTGAACACTGAAGCTTTCTTT.

The genes are TRBV20-1 and TRBJ2-5, with D perhaps TRBD1 (5 bases). CDR1 and CDR2 (germline): DFQATT, SNEGSKA (reference sequence). Trimming removed 3 bases from V and 7 bases from J, with 9 bases in between. The CDR3 contains 11 residues. CDR3 protein: CSASQGGTQYF. Written as DNA, the CDR3 is TGCAGTGCTAGTCAGGGTGGGACCCAGTACTTC.

This clone appeared a single time. The gene calls are TRBV29-1 and TRBJ2-7; 8 bases line up with TRBD2. Trimming took 0 bases from V and 6 from J; bases not matched to a gene: 13. The germline V gene has CDR1 SQVTM and CDR2 ANQGSEA. The CDR3 loop spans 16 amino acids. In nucleotides, the CDR3 is TGCAGCGTTGAAGAGTCATATCGAGCGGGAGTCTCCGAGCAGTACTTC. Protein: CSVEESYRAGVSEQYF.

With regard to this clone: Other DNA sequences within the sample encode an identical CDR3. The rearrangement uses TRBV30 and TRBJ2-3; D uncertain. The CDR3 spans 13 residues. Trimming took off 0 bases at V and 4 bases at J, with 8 bases between the two ends. CDR1 GTSNPN and CDR2 SVGIG come from the germline V gene (reference sequence). The CDR3 here is CAWSVKRADTQYF. CDR3 coding DNA: TGTGCCTGGAGTGTAAAACGGGCAGATACGCAGTATTTT.

The V call is TRBV7-9, the J call TRBJ1-2; D uncertain. Trimming stripped 4 bases from V and 3 bases from J, with 6 bases between. The germline gives CDR1 SEHNR, CDR2 FQNEAQ (reference sequence). The CDR3 covers 12 residues. Written as DNA, the CDR3 is TGTGCCAGCAGCTACCGGGACTATGGCTACACCTTC. Residues: CASSYRDYGYTF.

The chain carries TRBV5-1 and TRBJ2-3; D unresolved. The CDR3 contains 15 residues. Germline loops: CDR1 SGHRS, CDR2 YFSETQ. Trimming shortened V by 4 bases and J by 1 base, and 13 bases separated the two germline ends. CDR3 sequence (DNA): TGCGCCAGCAGCCCGGAGTTAGGTGGCACAGATACGCAGTATTTT. Encoded protein: CASSPELGGTDTQYF.

The chain links TRBV18 to TRBJ2-2; D is perhaps TRBD1 or TRBD2 (5 bases each). V dropped 3 bases and J dropped 1 base, with 15 bases sitting between them. Germline loops: CDR1 KGHSH, CDR2 LQKENI. The CDR3 covers 17 residues. The chain's CDR3 is CASSPQRAGLNTGELFF. CDR3 DNA sequence: TGTGCCAGCTCACCCCAGAGGGCAGGGCTGAACACCGGGGAGCTGTTTTTT.